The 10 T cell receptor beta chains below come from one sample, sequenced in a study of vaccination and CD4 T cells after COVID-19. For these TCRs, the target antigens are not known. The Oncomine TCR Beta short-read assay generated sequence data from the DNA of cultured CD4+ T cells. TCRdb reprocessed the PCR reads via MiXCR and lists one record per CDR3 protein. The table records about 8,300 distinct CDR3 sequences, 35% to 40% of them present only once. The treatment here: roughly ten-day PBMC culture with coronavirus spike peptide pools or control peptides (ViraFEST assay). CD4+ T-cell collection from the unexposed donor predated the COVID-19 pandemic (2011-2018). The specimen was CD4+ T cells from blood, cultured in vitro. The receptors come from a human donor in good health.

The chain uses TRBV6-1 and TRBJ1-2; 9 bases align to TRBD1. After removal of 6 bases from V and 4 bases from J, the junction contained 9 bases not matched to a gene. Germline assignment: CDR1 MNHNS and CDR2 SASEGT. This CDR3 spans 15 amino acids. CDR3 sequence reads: CASRSGQGQIYGYTF. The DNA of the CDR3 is TGTGCCAGCAGATCGGGACAGGGACAGATCTATGGCTACACCTTC.

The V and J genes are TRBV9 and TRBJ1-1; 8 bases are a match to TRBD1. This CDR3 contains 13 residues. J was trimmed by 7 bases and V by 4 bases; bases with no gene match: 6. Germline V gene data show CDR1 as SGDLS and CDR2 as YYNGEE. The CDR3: CASSPRTGFEAFF. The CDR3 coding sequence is TGTGCCAGCAGCCCCCGGACAGGGTTTGAAGCTTTCTTT.

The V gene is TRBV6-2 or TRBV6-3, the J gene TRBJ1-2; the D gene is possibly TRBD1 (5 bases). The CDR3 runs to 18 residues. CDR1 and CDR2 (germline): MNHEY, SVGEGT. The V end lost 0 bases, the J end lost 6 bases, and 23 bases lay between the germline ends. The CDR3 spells CASSYSVGTVSLAHGYTF. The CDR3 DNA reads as TGTGCCAGCAGTTACTCGGTGGGGACGGTTTCCCTCGCGCATGGCTACACCTTC.

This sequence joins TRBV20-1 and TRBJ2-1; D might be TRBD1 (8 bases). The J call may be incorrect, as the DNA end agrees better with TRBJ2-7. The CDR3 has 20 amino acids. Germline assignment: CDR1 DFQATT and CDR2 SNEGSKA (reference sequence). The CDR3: CSARYPTAGGGGGNSYEQYF. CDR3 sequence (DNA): TGCAGTGCTAGATATCCGACGGCAGGGGGCGGCGGGGGTAACTCCTACGAGCAGTACTTC.

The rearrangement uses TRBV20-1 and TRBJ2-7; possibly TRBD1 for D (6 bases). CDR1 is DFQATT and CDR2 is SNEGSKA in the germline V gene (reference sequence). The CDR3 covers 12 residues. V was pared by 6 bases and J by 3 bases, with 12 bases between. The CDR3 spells CSAADSNYEQYF. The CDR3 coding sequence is TGCAGTGCCGCGGACAGTAACTACGAGCAGTACTTC.

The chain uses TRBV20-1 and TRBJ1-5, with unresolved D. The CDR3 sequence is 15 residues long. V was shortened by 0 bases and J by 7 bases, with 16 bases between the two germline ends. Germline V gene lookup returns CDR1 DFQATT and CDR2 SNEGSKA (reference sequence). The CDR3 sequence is CSARDPSEVGQPQHF. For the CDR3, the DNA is TGCAGTGCTAGAGATCCATCCGAGGTCGGGCAGCCCCAGCATTTT.

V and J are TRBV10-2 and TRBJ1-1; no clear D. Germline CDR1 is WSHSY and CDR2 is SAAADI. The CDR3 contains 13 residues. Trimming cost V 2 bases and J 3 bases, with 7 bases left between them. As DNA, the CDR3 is TGCGCCAGCAGTGAGGTCGCAGACACTGAAGCTTTCTTT. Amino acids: CASSEVADTEAFF.

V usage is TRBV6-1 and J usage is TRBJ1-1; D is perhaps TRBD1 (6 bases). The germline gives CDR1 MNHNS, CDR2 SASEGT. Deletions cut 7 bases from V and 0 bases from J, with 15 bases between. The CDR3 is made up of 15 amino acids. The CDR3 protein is CASNTDSNMNTEAFF. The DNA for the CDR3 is TGTGCCAGCAACACGGACAGTAACATGAACACTGAAGCTTTCTTT.

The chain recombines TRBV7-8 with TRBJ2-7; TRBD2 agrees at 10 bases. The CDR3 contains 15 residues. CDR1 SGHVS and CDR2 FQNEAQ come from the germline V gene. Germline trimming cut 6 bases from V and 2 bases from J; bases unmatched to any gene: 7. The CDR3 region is CASRPGTSDAYEQYF. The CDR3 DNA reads TGTGCCAGCAGGCCCGGGACTAGCGATGCCTACGAGCAGTACTTC.

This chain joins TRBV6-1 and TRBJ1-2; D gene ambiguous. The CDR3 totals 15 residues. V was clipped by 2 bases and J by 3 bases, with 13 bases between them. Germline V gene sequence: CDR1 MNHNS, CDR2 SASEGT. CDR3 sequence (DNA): TGTGCCAGCAGTGAACAGCCTGGGGAGTACTATGGCTACACCTTC. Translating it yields CASSEQPGEYYGYTF.